This TCR beta chain originates from a study of T-cell memory formation after mild COVID-19. About the research overall: There were largely donor-specific TCR clusters.

The CDR3 sequence is 15 residues long. J lost 6 bases, V lost 4 bases, and 11 bases had no gene match. Germline loops: CDR1 DFQATT, CDR2 SNEGSKA (reference sequence). TCRdb recomputed calls from the 5' RACE reads with MiXCR, one row per CDR3 protein. Found here are hundreds of thousands of distinct CDR3 sequences, roughly a fifth of them singletons; the top ten hold about 8.2%. A remark on this clonotype: Its antigen is not known.

Study-wide results and caveats: Researchers report contracting CD4+ clones mostly in CM and EM, with CD8+ clones in EMRA.

Sequenced input: PBMCs or a T cell subset sorted from them (not recorded which). The chain combines TRBV20-1 with TRBJ2-2; 7 nucleotides align to TRBD1. This sequence was found in an adult woman who had mild COVID-19 (a few samples of this study predate the infection). Cell type and time point are not known. The CDR3 bases are TGCAGTGCTACCCCAGACAGGGTAGAGGCCGGGGAGCTGTTTTTT. This translates into CSATPDRVEAGELFF.